The next 29 T cell receptor beta chains were all read from a single sample in a study of response to subunit inactivated influenza vaccine (dated by TCRdb to between 2018 and 2020). Library preparation was by RT-PCR. Sequencing took place on an Illumina HiSeq 2500. TCRdb trimmed the raw reads at Q25, called clones with MiXCR and kept productive beta chains. Rows are unified per CDR3 protein, each entry keeping the most common DNA and genes. Counted in this sample were about 780,000 distinct CDR3 sequences; roughly 20% of them appeared once. Approximately 11% of the sample belongs to the ten largest clones. The sample in question was PBMCs from blood, obtained roughly 5 days after vaccination. The receptors stem from a man in his fifties who received an inactivated influenza vaccine. Donor details come from another sample of the same person, matched by shared clones.

In its sample, this clonotype was seen a few times. The J gene is TRBJ2-2, the V gene TRBV10-3, with D uncertain. CDR1 is ENHRY, CDR2 SYGVKD, per germline. Deletions cut 0 bases from V and 5 bases from J, with 10 bases between. The CDR3 extends over 15 amino acids. CDR3 region: CAISESRVGTGELFF. In nucleotides, the CDR3 is TGTGCCATCAGTGAGTCGCGCGTCGGGACCGGGGAGCTGTTTTTT.

A few counts support this clonotype. This chain links TRBV5-1 with TRBJ2-7; D assignment may be TRBD1 or TRBD2 (5 bases each). The V end lost 2 bases, the J end lost 2 bases, and 14 bases lay between the germline ends. This CDR3 is 15 amino acids long. CDR1 is SGHRS and CDR2 is YFSETQ in the germline V gene. As DNA, the CDR3 is TGCGCCAGCAGCTTTACCCGGGACGGACCCTACGAGCAGTACTTC. Translation: CASSFTRDGPYEQYF. Drawing the rest from reference TRBV5-1 and TRBJ2-7, the complete variable domain is KAGVTQTPRYLIKTRGQQVTLSCSPISGHRSVSWYQQTPGQGLQFLFEYFSETQRNKGNFPGRFSGRQFSNSRSEMNVSTLELGDSALYLCASSFTRDGPYEQYFGPGTRLTVT.

This clonotype showed up just a few times. The V call is TRBV20-1, the J call TRBJ2-1, with 10 positions matching TRBD2. The junction had 9 bases not matched to a gene; V was cut back by 1 base and J by 3 bases. This CDR3 contains 17 residues. Germline V CDR1 and CDR2: DFQATT, SNEGSKA (reference sequence). DNA for the CDR3: TGCAGTGCTAGAGGACCCCCGGGACTAGCGTACTACAATGAGCAGTTCTTC. This gives the protein CSARGPPGLAYYNEQFF.

The sample holds many counts of this clonotype. The V gene is TRBV20-1, the J gene TRBJ2-1; TRBD2 agrees at 9 bases. Germline V gene data show CDR1 as DFQATT and CDR2 as SNEGSKA (reference sequence). V lost 3 bases to trimming and J lost 1 base; unmatched junction nucleotides: 7. The CDR3 is made up of 16 amino acids. Here the CDR3 reads CSASGGGAGSYNEQFF. As DNA, the CDR3 is TGCAGTGCTAGTGGCGGGGGGGCCGGTTCCTACAATGAGCAGTTCTTC.

This chain connects TRBV7-6 to TRBJ2-1; perhaps TRBD1 as D (8 bases). V dropped 1 base and J dropped 3 bases, with 25 bases sitting between them. The CDR3 covers 20 residues. Germline CDR1 reads SGHVS; CDR2 reads FNYEAQ. The CDR3 bases are TGTGCCAGCAGCTTAGTGGTGAGGAGGACAGGGACTAATTTCTACAATGAGCAGTTCTTC. Amino acid sequence: CASSLVVRRTGTNFYNEQFF.

The sample holds a few counts of this clonotype. The chain is built from TRBV12-3 or TRBV12-4 and TRBJ2-4; D possibly corresponds to TRBD1 (6 bases). Trimming pared 5 bases from V and 6 bases from J, leaving 8 bases between. There are 12 residues in the CDR3. CDR3 in amino acids: CASSPRGNIQYF. Here the CDR3 DNA reads TGTGCCAGCAGTCCCAGGGGAAACATTCAGTACTTC.

The chain employs TRBV12-3 or TRBV12-4 and TRBJ1-6; weak D call: TRBD1 (6 bases). V was shortened by 5 bases and J by 7 bases, with 15 bases between the two germline ends. The CDR3 length is 15 residues. The CDR3 loop is CASSPGGGVNSPLHF. The CDR3 bases are TGTGCCAGCAGTCCCGGCGGGGGCGTGAATTCACCCCTCCACTTT.

In this sample, this clonotype turned up many times. CDR3 coding DNA: TGTGCCAGCAAACAAGGAGAGGGCGTCGGCAATCAGCCCCAGCATTTT. Translation: CASKQGEGVGNQPQHF. The V call is TRBV6-2 or TRBV6-3, the J call TRBJ1-5; D is ambiguous. The germline CDR1 and CDR2 sequences are MNHEY and SVGEGT. This CDR3 is built from 16 residues. Deletions cut 7 bases from V and 2 bases from J, with 18 bases between.

This clonotype was observed a few times. V gene TRBV28 combines with J gene TRBJ2-7, with D possibly TRBD1 on 5 matching bases. The CDR3 runs to 15 residues. V lost 7 bases and J lost 2, with 18 bases in between. CDR1 and CDR2 from the germline V gene are MDHEN and SYDVKM. The CDR3 bases are TGTGCCAGCACCCTTAAGGGTTGGACAACCTACGAGCAGTACTTC. Encoded protein: CASTLKGWTTYEQYF.

This clonotype was recorded a few times. The chain combines TRBV11-2 with TRBJ2-7; 7 bases are shared with TRBD1. The CDR3 sequence is 15 residues long. The V segment lost 0 bases and the J segment 0 bases; nucleotides outside the gene matches: 2. Germline CDR1 SGHAT, CDR2 FQNNGV. The CDR3 loop reads CASSLDPGGSYEQYF. The CDR3 bases are TGTGCCAGCAGCTTAGATCCAGGGGGCTCCTACGAGCAGTACTTC.

This clonotype was observed a handful of times. The chain carries TRBV25-1 and TRBJ2-1; weak D call: TRBD2 (6 bases). CDR1 and CDR2 (germline): MGHDK, SYGVNS. The CDR3 has 16 amino acids. Trimming took off 3 bases at V and 5 bases at J, with 17 bases between the two ends. Written as DNA, the CDR3 is TGTGCCAGCAGTGATCCTACAGCGGGTCCCAACAATGAGCAGTTCTTC. Its protein is CASSDPTAGPNNEQFF.

V and J are TRBV20-1 and TRBJ2-7; a possible D gene is TRBD2 (6 bases). This CDR3 spans 14 amino acids. V lost 6 bases and J 6 bases, leaving 21 bases between the germline ends. Germline V gene sequence: CDR1 DFQATT, CDR2 SNEGSKA (reference sequence). CDR3 coding DNA: TGCAGTGCCCAACCCCGGGGGAGAGTACGCGAGCAGTACTTC. Its translation: CSAQPRGRVREQYF.

This clonotype was observed a few times. The chain is built from TRBV20-1 and TRBJ2-7; 9 nucleotides line up with TRBD2. This CDR3 is 15 amino acids long. V was clipped by 2 bases and J by 0 bases; unmatched bases: 5. The germline V gene has CDR1 DFQATT and CDR2 SNEGSKA (reference sequence). The CDR3 DNA follows: TGCAGTGCTAGATCTAGCGGGATGAACTCCTACGAGCAGTACTTC. As protein: CSARSSGMNSYEQYF.

The rearrangement uses TRBV5-1 and TRBJ2-7; 7 bases fit TRBD1. Germline CDR1 is SGHRS and CDR2 is YFSETQ. This CDR3 spans 12 amino acids. V lost 4 bases and J lost 8; bases outside the gene matches: 6. In DNA form, the CDR3 reads TGCGCCAGCAGCCTAGACAGGGATAAGCAGTACTTC. Its translation is CASSLDRDKQYF. The whole variable domain, filled in from reference TRBV5-1 and TRBJ2-7, reads KAGVTQTPRYLIKTRGQQVTLSCSPISGHRSVSWYQQTPGQGLQFLFEYFSETQRNKGNFPGRFSGRQFSNSRSEMNVSTLELGDSALYLCASSLDRDKQYFGPGTRLTVT.

This clonotype was recorded a few times. This sequence joins TRBV5-1 and TRBJ1-1; 8 bases match TRBD1. Germline values: CDR1 SGHRS, CDR2 YFSETQ. V lost 4 bases to trimming and J lost 3 bases; unmatched junction nucleotides: 5. This CDR3 has 14 amino acids. The DNA of the CDR3 is TGCGCCAGCAGCCGTGACAGGGGTGACACTGAAGCTTTCTTT. It encodes CASSRDRGDTEAFF.

With respect to this clonotype: This may stem from a read error, because a much larger clone lies one nucleotide away. The chain has TRBV29-1 and TRBJ2-1; a possible D gene is TRBD2 (6 bases). The CDR3 covers 13 residues. Looked up from germline, CDR1 is SQVTM and CDR2 is ANQGSEA. Between the trimmed V and J ends, which lost 4 bases and 6 bases, there was a span of 13 bases. The CDR3 region has the DNA TGCAGCGTTGTGAGCGGGTGCAGCAATGAGCAGTTCTTC. It specifies CSVVSGCSNEQFF.

Only a few counts were recorded for this clonotype. The chain carries TRBV5-6 and TRBJ2-1, with a tentative D call TRBD1 (7 bases). The V and J ends lost 7 bases and 6 bases respectively, with 17 bases between them. This CDR3 is built from 14 residues. Looked up from germline, CDR1 is SGHDT and CDR2 is YYEEEE. In DNA, the CDR3 is TGTGCCAGCTCCTGGGGGGCAGGGGGCAATGAGCAGTTCTTC. Its translation is CASSWGAGGNEQFF.

The CDR3 region has the DNA TGCAGTGCTAGAGATCAGGGAGGGAGTCCCGCCTACAATGAGCAGTTCTTC. Amino acid sequence: CSARDQGGSPAYNEQFF. This rearrangement joins TRBV20-1 to TRBJ2-1, with TRBD2 identical over 7 bases. After removal of 0 bases from V and 2 bases from J, the junction contained 10 bases not matched to a gene. CDR3 length: 17 amino acids. In germline, CDR1 is DFQATT, CDR2 SNEGSKA (reference sequence).

The V and J genes are TRBV28 and TRBJ1-2, with D maybe TRBD1 (5 bases). Per germline, CDR1 MDHEN and CDR2 SYDVKM. This CDR3 has 18 residues. With 1 base removed from V and 6 bases from J, the gap between germline ends came to 24 bases. This CDR3 reads CASSLYGLGGVEANGYTF. For the CDR3, the DNA is TGTGCCAGCAGTTTATACGGGCTGGGGGGGGTCGAAGCAAATGGCTACACCTTC.

This clonotype has only a few counts. The V call is TRBV15, the J call TRBJ1-5; D gene uncertain. Looked up from germline, CDR1 is LNHNV and CDR2 is YYDKDF (reference sequence). V was cut by 0 bases and J by 8 bases, with 11 bases left in between. The CDR3 runs 14 residues. DNA of the CDR3: TGTGCCACCAGCAGAGAACGTTCTTGGGAGCCCCAGCATTTT. It encodes CATSRERSWEPQHF.

This clonotype has more than one count but fewer than ten. This chain's CDR3 is CASSFGPPQLGTGLNEQFF. DNA of the CDR3: TGTGCCAGCAGTTTTGGTCCCCCGCAGCTTGGGACAGGGTTAAATGAGCAGTTCTTC. The V gene is TRBV28, the J gene TRBJ2-1; 9 bases agree with TRBD1. CDR3 length equals 19 residues. Germline CDR1 MDHEN, CDR2 SYDVKM. Losses at the gene ends were 3 bases for V and 7 bases for J; bases not matched to a gene: 19.

This chain uses TRBV12-3 or TRBV12-4 with TRBJ1-2; TRBD1 matches 8 bases. This CDR3 spans 14 amino acids. V trimming: 1 base; J trimming: 4 bases; junction bases outside the gene matches: 2. The CDR3 is CASSLGRGLYGYTF. The DNA of the CDR3 is TGTGCCAGCAGTTTAGGCAGGGGGCTCTATGGCTACACCTTC.

The chain links TRBV20-1 to TRBJ1-2, with D tentatively TRBD1 (6 bases). CDR1 DFQATT and CDR2 SNEGSKA come from the germline V gene (reference sequence). The CDR3 sequence is 13 residues long. Trimming stripped 6 bases from V and 3 bases from J, with 14 bases between. CDR3 nucleotides: TGCAGTGCGGAGGGGGGTGGGGACTATGGCTACACCTTC. Protein product: CSAEGGGDYGYTF.

This sequence joins TRBV28 and TRBJ2-7; TRBD1 might be the D (6 bases). The CDR3 loop spans 15 amino acids. Trimming cost V 6 bases and J 6 bases, with 21 bases left between them. Germline V lookup: CDR1 MDHEN, CDR2 SYDVKM. DNA of the CDR3: TGTGCCAGCAGCCCACCCTTACAGGGATTACGCGAGCAGTACTTC. Amino acids: CASSPPLQGLREQYF.

This clonotype showed up just a few times. The chain employs TRBV5-6 and TRBJ1-3; D call uncertain. The CDR3 has 14 residues. CDR1 is SGHDT and CDR2 is YYEEEE in the germline V gene. Trimming took 1 base from V and 1 from J, leaving 6 bases between them. DNA for the CDR3: TGTGCCAGCAGCTTGATCCAGTCTGGAAACACCATATATTTT. Its translation is CASSLIQSGNTIYF. The variable domain in full, completed from reference TRBV5-6 and TRBJ1-3, reads DAGVTQSPTHLIKTRGQQVTLRCSPKSGHDTVSWYQQALGQGPQFIFQYYEEEERQRGNFPDRFSGHQFPNYSSELNVNALLLGDSALYLCASSLIQSGNTIYFGEGSWLTVV.

The V and J genes are TRBV5-1 and TRBJ2-7; D gene unclear. From germline, CDR1 is SGHRS and CDR2 YFSETQ. The CDR3 is 15 residues long. Trimming took 4 bases from V and 1 from J, leaving 15 bases between them. This CDR3 is CASSATVGISYEQYF. The CDR3 nucleotides are TGCGCCAGCAGCGCAACGGTTGGCATTTCCTACGAGCAGTACTTC.

CDR3 in amino acids: CSASTSGGARETQYF. The CDR3 coding sequence is TGCAGTGCCAGCACTAGCGGGGGGGCCCGTGAGACCCAGTACTTC. This rearrangement joins TRBV20-1 to TRBJ2-5; 13 bases are shared with TRBD2. CDR3 length equals 15 residues. The V and J ends lost 6 bases and 5 bases, in that order; junction bases with no gene match: 9. Germline loops: CDR1 DFQATT, CDR2 SNEGSKA (reference sequence).

This clonotype has just a few counts. J is TRBJ2-2 and V is TRBV7-9; no firm D call. The CDR3 is made up of 13 amino acids. With 5 bases removed from V and 2 bases from J, the gap between germline ends came to 6 bases. CDR1 SEHNR and CDR2 FQNEAQ come from the germline V gene (reference sequence). The CDR3 DNA is TGTGCCAGCAGCCCCATAAACACCGGGGAGCTGTTTTTT. Translation gives CASSPINTGELFF.

This clonotype occurred many times. V and J are TRBV6-8 and TRBJ2-5; D gene uncertain. The CDR3 contains 15 residues. V lost 3 bases, J lost 0 bases, and 11 bases lay in between. The germline gives CDR1 MNHGY, CDR2 SAAAGT. The CDR3 DNA sequence: TGTGCCAGCAGTTATTCATTTTGGGACCAAGAGACCCAGTACTTC. It encodes CASSYSFWDQETQYF.